This T cell receptor (beta chain) derives from a study of glioma-infiltrating T cells. General study results and limits: Gliomas, especially low-grade, showed above-expected tissue-blood divergence; non-neoplastic patients showed below. Very few CDR3 sequences were shared between tissue and blood.

Points on this clonotype: Its specificity is unknown.

TCR alpha and beta CDR3 regions were amplified from RNA using iRepertoire nested multiplex PCR. In TCRdb, the multiplex PCR reads were re-called with MiXCR into one record per CDR3 protein. This table has about 99,000 distinct CDR3 sequences, about 30% appearing once. The sequence was obtained from a human donor with low-grade glioma or glioblastoma, undergoing nonglioma brain surgery, or in good health (not recorded which). The sample comprised glioma tissue, nonneoplastic brain tissue, or PBMCs (not recorded which).

The CDR3 sequence is CASSLNLLAYEQYF. The CDR3 nucleotides read TGTGCCAGCAGCCTAAATCTTTTGGCCTACGAGCAGTACTTC. The chain carries TRBV5-4 and TRBJ2-7, with D unclear. Germline loops: CDR1 SGHNT, CDR2 YYREEE (reference sequence). V gave up 4 bases and J gave up 2 bases, with 13 bases separating them. The CDR3 spans 14 residues.